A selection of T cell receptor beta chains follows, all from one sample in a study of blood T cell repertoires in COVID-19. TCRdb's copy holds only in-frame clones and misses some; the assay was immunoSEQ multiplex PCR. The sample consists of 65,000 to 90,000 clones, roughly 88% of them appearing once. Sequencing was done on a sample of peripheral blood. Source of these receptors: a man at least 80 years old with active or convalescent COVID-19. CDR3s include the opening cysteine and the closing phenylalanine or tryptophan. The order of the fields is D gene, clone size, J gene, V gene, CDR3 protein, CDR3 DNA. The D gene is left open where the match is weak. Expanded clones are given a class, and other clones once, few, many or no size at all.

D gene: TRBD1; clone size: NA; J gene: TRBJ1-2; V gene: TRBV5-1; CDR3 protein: CASSFRDRVDGYTF; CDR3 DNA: TGCGCCAGCAGCTTCCGGGACAGGGTGGATGGCTACACCTTC
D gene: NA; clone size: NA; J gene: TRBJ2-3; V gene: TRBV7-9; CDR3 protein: CASSLLGGGLADTQYF; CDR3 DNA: TGTGCCAGCAGCTTATTAGGAGGGGGCCTCGCAGATACGCAGTATTTT
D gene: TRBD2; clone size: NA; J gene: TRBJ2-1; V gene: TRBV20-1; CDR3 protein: CSASGLAGVHNEQFF; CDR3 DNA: TGCAGTGCTAGTGGCCTAGCGGGAGTCCACAATGAGCAGTTCTTC
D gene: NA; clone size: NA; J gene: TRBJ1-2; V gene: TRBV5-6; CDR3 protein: CASSPVGGSNYGYTF; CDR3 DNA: TGTGCCAGCAGCCCCGTGGGGGGGAGTAACTATGGCTACACCTTC
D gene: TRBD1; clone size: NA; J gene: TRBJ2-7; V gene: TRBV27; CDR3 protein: CASRPRQGYEQYF; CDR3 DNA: TGTGCCAGCAGACCCCGACAGGGTTACGAGCAGTACTTC
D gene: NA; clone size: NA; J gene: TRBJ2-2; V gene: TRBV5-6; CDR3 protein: CASSLTENTGELFF; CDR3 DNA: TGTGCCAGCAGCCTGACAGAGAACACCGGGGAGCTGTTTTTT
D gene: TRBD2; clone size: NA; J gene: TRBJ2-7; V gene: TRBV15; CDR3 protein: CATGSRTSGIGQYF; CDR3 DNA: TGTGCCACTGGATCGAGGACTAGCGGCATCGGGCAGTACTTC
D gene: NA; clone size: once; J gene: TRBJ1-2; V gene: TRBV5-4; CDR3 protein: CASSEQGVDGYTF; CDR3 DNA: TGTGCCAGCAGCGAACAGGGTGTCGATGGCTACACCTTC
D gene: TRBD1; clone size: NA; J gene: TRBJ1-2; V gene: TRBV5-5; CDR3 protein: CASSPGTGGRSYGYTF; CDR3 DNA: TGTGCCAGCAGCCCCGGGACAGGGGGCAGAAGCTATGGCTACACCTTC
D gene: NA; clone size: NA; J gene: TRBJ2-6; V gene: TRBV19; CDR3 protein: CASSIPGTTGANVLTF; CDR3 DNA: TGTGCCAGTAGTATACCCGGGACAACTGGGGCCAACGTCCTGACTTTC
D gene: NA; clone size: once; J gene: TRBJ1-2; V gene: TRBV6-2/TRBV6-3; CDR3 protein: CASSLQDYGYTF; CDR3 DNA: TGTGCCAGCAGTTTACAGGACTATGGCTACACCTTC
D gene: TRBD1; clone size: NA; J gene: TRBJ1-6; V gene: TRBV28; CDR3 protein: CASSATGQGNSPLHF; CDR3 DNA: TGTGCCAGCAGCGCCACGGGACAGGGGAATTCACCCCTCCACTTT
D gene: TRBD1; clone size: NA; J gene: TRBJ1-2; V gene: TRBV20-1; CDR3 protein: CSASGQGAWGYTF; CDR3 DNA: TGCAGTGCTAGTGGACAGGGGGCGTGGGGCTACACCTTC
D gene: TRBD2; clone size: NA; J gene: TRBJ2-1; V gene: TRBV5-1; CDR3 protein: CASTREGGLHNNEQFF; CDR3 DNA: TGCGCCAGCACAAGAGAGGGAGGGCTACACAACAATGAGCAGTTCTTC
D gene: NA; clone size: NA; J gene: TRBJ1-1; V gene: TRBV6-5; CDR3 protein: CASSYSPLNTEAFF; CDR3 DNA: TGTGCCAGCAGTTACTCGCCGCTAAACACTGAAGCTTTCTTT
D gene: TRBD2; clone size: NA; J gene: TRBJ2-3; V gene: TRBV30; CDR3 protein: CAWGGLAGHTQYF; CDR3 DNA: TGTGCCTGGGGGGGACTAGCGGGGCATACGCAGTATTTT
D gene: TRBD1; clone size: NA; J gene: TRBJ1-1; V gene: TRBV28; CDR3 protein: CASSLLGQGGTEAFF; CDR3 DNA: TGTGCCAGCAGTTTATTAGGACAGGGAGGGACTGAAGCTTTCTTT
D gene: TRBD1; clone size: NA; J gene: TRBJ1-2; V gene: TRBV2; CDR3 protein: CASSRDRVYGYTF; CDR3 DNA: TGTGCCAGCAGCCGGGACAGGGTCTATGGCTACACCTTC
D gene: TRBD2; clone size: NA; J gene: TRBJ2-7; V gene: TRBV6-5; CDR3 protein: CASSYSNLAGPIEQYF; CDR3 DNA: TGTGCCAGCAGTTACTCGAATCTAGCGGGCCCCATCGAGCAGTACTTC
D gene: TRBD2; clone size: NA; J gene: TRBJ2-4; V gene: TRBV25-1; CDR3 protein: CASGGTSGSPKNIQYF; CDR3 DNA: TGTGCCAGCGGAGGGACTAGCGGGTCTCCCAAAAACATTCAGTACTTC
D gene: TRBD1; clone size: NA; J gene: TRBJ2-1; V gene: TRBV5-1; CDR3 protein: CASSLGQGDGNEQFF; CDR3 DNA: TGCGCCAGCAGCTTGGGACAGGGGGATGGTAATGAGCAGTTCTTC
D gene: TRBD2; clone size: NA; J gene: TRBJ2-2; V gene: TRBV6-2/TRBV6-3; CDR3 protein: CASSARPLASGTNTGELFF; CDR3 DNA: TGTGCCAGCAGCGCAAGGCCCCTCGCTAGCGGGACGAACACCGGGGAGCTGTTTTTT
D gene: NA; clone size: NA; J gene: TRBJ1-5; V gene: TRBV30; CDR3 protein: CAWREAGASNQPQHF; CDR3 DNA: TGTGCCTGGAGGGAGGCGGGGGCTAGCAATCAGCCCCAGCATTTT
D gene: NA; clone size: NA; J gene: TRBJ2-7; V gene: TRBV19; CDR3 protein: CASKGEGYEQYF; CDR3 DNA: TGTGCCAGTAAGGGGGAAGGGTACGAGCAGTACTTC
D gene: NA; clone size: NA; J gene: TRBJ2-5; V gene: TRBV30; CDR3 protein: CAWRPTRPDQETQYF; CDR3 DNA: TGTGCCTGGAGACCCACTAGACCGGACCAAGAGACCCAGTACTTC
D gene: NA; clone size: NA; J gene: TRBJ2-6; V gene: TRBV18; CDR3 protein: CASSPTSSGANVLTF; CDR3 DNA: TGTGCCAGCTCACCGACATCCTCTGGGGCCAACGTCCTGACTTTC
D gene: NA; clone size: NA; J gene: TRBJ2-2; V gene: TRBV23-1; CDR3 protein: CASSQSGAVANTGELFF; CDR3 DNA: TGCGCCAGCAGTCAATCGGGGGCGGTAGCGAACACCGGGGAGCTGTTTTTT
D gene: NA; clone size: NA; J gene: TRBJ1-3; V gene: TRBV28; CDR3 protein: CASSPGGASGNTIYF; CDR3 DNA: TGTGCCAGCAGCCCGGGGGGGGCGTCTGGAAACACCATATATTTT
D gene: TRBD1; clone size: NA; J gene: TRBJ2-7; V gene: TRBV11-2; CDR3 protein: CASRRPGTGTIEQYF; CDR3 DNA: TGTGCCAGCAGACGCCCCGGGACAGGCACCATCGAGCAGTACTTC